This T cell receptor (beta chain) was recorded in a study of identical twins. This clonotype has more than one count but fewer than ten. What it recognizes is unknown. Germline CDR1 is DFQATT and CDR2 is SNEGSKA (reference sequence). The ends lost 0 bases at V and 4 bases at J; junction bases unmatched: 13. This CDR3 has 18 amino acids. General study results and limits: Out-of-frame alpha sequences shared between twins exhibited an excess of low generation probability.

Template switching (which added a universal primer site) was used, and cDNA carried unique molecular identifiers. TCRdb analysed the 5' RACE reads with MiXCR anew, one entry per CDR3 protein. The repertoire holds 570,000 or so distinct CDR3 sequences, 7.5% to 10% seen once, with around 3% in the top ten. Separately, the same data were catalogued under a study of yellow fever vaccine responses in identical twins. As reported in that work: Reportedly, the response of twins' T cells to the vaccine seemed partly convergent, partly personalized.

The sequenced sample was PBMCs. The gene calls are TRBV20-1 and TRBJ2-1; 9 nucleotides line up with TRBD1. The sequence came from a woman aged 18-29 years in good health. The chain's CDR3 is CSARDLLWDRDSYNEQFF. Here the CDR3 DNA reads TGCAGTGCTAGAGATCTCTTGTGGGACAGGGATTCTTACAATGAGCAGTTCTTC.